This TCR beta chain was captured in a study of CD8 T cells in cerebrospinal fluid in Alzheimer's disease. Germline lookup yields CDR1 SNHLY and CDR2 FYNNEI. The CDR3 is made up of 14 amino acids. One entry per CDR3 protein, without DNA, is what TCRdb gives after re-calling the 10x single-cell sequencing reads. Its table records roughly 1,500 distinct CDR3 sequences. This clonotype ranks as medium-sized in terms of frequency. The clonotype comes from a human donor with Alzheimer's disease. This chain uses TRBV2 with TRBJ1-4; as DNA is missing, the TRBD1 call by TCRdb cannot be tested. Material for sequencing was cerebrospinal fluid. The CDR3 is CASSPTGFLEKLFF.